This T cell receptor beta chain is drawn from a study of cytomegalovirus exposure and HLA in healthy donors. Study-level information: The same platform as the 650 to 700 first-cohort repertoires was used for the 120 or so validation repertoires, a later analysis reported. General study results and limits: Cytomegalovirus status was reportedly diagnosed by the classifier with high sensitivity and specificity. Most TCRs appeared rarely, but some public TCRs recurred in many donors. A few chains tied to CMV proved CMV antigen-specific in vitro.

Between the trimmed V and J ends, which lost 7 bases and 4 bases, there was a span of 14 bases. This CDR3 contains 14 residues. Germline values: CDR1 SGHNT, CDR2 YYREEE (reference sequence). Method: immunoSEQ multiplex PCR; TCRdb's copy keeps in-frame clones and lacks some. The sample includes 100,000 to 150,000 clones, 89% seen only once; the top ten take 0.95% to 1.3%. A note on this clone: No antigen is known for it.

The rearrangement uses TRBV5-4 and TRBJ2-2, with TRBD2 as a possible D gene (6 bases). Sequencing input: PBMCs. The sequence derives from a woman between 18 and 30 years old in good health and CMV-seronegative. The CDR3 here is CASSQVGGTGELFF. CDR3 sequence (DNA): TGTGCCAGCTCCCAGGTGGGGGGCACCGGGGAGCTGTTTTTT.